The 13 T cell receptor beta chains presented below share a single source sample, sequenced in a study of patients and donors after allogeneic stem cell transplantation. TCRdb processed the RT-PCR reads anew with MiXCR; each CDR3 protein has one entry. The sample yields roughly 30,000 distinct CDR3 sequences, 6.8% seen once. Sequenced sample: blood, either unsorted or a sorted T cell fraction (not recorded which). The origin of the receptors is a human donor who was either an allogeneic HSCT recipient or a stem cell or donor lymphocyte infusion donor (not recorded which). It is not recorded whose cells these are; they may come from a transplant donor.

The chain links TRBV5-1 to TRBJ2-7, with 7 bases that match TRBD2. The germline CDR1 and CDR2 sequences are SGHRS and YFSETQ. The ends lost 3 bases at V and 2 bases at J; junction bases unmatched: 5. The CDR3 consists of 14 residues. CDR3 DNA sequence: TGCGCCAGCAGCTCCGGGACTACCACCTACGAGCAGTACTTC. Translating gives CASSSGTTTYEQYF.

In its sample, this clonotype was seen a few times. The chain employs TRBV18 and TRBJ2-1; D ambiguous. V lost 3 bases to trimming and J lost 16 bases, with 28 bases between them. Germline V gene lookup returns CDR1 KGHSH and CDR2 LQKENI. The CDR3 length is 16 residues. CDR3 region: CASSPHTRGSYNERFF. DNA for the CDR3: TGTGCCAGCTCACCCCACACACGCGGTTCCTACAATGAGCGTTTCTTC.

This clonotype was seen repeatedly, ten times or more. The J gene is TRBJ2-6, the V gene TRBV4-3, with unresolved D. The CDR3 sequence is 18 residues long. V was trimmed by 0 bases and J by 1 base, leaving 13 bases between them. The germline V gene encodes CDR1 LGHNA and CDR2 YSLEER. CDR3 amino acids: CASSQDRREGSGANVLTF. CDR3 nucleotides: TGCGCCAGCAGCCAAGATCGTCGCGAAGGATCTGGGGCCAACGTCCTGACTTTC.

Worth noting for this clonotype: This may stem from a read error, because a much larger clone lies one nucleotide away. CDR3 loop: CASSVYLVGAGYNEQFF. CDR3 nucleotide sequence: TGTGCCAGCAGCGTATATCTAGTGGGAGCGGGGTACAATGAGCAGTTCTTC. The V gene is TRBV9, the J gene TRBJ2-1; 7 nucleotides line up with TRBD2. Germline CDR1 reads SGDLS; CDR2 reads YYNGEE. V was clipped by 1 base and J by 4 bases; unmatched bases: 11. This CDR3 region has 17 residues.

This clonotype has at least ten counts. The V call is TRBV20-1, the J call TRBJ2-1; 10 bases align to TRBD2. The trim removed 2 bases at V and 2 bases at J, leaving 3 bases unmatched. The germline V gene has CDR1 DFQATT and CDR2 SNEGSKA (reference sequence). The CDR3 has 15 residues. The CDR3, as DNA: TGCAGTGCTAGAAAAAGCGGGAGGGCCTACAATGAGCAGTTCTTC. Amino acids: CSARKSGRAYNEQFF.

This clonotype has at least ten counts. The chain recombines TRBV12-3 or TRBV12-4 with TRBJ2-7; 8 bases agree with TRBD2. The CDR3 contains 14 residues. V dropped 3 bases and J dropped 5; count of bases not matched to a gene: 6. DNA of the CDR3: TGTGCCAGCAGTTTCCTGAGGCGGGAGGACGAGCAGTACTTC. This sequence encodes CASSFLRREDEQYF.

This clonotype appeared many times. The CDR3: CSVARLAGSYEQYF. CDR3 DNA: TGCAGCGTTGCCCGACTAGCGGGAAGCTACGAGCAGTACTTC. The chain links TRBV29-1 to TRBJ2-7, with 11 bases identical to TRBD2. This CDR3 spans 14 amino acids. CDR1 is SQVTM and CDR2 is ANQGSEA in the germline V gene. J gave up 3 bases and V 4 bases, and 5 bases lay outside the gene matches.

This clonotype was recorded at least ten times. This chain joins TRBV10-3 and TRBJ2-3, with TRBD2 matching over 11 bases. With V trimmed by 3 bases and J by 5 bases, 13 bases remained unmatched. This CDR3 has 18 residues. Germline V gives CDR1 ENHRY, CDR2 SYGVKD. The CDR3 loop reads CAISEWGPLAGEGDTQYF. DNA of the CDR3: TGTGCCATCAGTGAATGGGGACCACTAGCGGGAGAGGGAGATACGCAGTATTTT.

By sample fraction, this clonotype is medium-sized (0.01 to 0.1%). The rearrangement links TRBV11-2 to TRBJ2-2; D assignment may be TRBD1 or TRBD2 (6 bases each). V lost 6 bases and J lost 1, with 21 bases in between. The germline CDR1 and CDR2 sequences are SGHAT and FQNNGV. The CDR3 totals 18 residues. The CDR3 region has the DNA TGTGCCAGCAGTGCACTAGGGGGGAAGCATATGAACACCGGGGAGCTGTTTTTT. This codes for CASSALGGKHMNTGELFF.

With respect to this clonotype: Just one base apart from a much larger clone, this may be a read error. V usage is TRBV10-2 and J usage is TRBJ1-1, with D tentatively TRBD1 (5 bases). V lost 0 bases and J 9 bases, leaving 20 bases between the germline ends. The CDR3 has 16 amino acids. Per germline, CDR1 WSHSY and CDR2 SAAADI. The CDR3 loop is CASSESWGPWNAKAFF. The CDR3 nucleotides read TGCGCCAGCAGTGAGTCTTGGGGACCGTGGAACGCTAAAGCTTTCTTT.

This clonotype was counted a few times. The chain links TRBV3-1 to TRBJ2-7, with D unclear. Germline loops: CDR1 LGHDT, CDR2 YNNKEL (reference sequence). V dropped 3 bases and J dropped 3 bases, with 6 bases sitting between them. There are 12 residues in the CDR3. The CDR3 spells CASSHVFYEQYF. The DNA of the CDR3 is TGTGCCAGCAGCCACGTGTTCTACGAGCAGTACTTC.

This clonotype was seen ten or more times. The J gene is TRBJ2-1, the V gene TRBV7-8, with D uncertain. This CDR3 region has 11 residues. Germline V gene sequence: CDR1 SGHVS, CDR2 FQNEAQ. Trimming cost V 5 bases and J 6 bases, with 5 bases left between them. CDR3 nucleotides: TGTGCCAGCAGCACGTCCAATGAGCAGTTCTTC. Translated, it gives CASSTSNEQFF.

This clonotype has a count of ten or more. CDR3 nucleotide sequence: TGTGCCAGCAGTTGGGACAGGGTGTCGCTGTTATCTGGAAACACCATATATTTT. Amino acid sequence: CASSWDRVSLLSGNTIYF. The chain carries TRBV28 and TRBJ1-3, with TRBD1 identical over 9 bases. The CDR3 contains 18 residues. Germline CDR1 is MDHEN and CDR2 is SYDVKM. V trimming: 4 bases; J trimming: 1 base; junction bases outside the gene matches: 11.